These 19 T cell receptor beta chains share one sample of origin, sequenced in a study of blood T cell repertoires in COVID-19. The method was immunoSEQ multiplex PCR; TCRdb's version includes in-frame clones alone and lacks a portion of them. Of some 300,000 clones listed, about nine tenths are singletons. The sequencing input was PBMCs or T cells enriched from blood (not recorded which). Receptors originate from a woman in her fifties or sixties who had been exposed to COVID-19.

This chain uses TRBV30 with TRBJ2-5; unclear D gene. Germline CDR1 reads GTSNPN; CDR2 reads SVGIG (reference sequence). V lost 3 bases and J lost 5, with 10 bases in between. CDR3 length equals 12 residues. The CDR3 DNA sequence: TGTGCCTGGAGAAATAGTCCGGAGACCCAGTACTTC. Translation: CAWRNSPETQYF.

The chain recombines TRBV6-5 with TRBJ1-4, with a weak D call TRBD1 (5 bases). The CDR3 length is 13 residues. The germline V gene encodes CDR1 MNHEY and CDR2 SVGAGI. The V gene lost 4 bases and the J gene lost 5 bases, with 8 bases spanning the gap. The CDR3 coding sequence is TGTGCCAGCAGTTCCAGGGAAAATGAAAAACTGTTTTTT. Translation: CASSSRENEKLFF.

This chain joins TRBV30 and TRBJ2-7; 7 nucleotides align to TRBD1. CDR3 size: 13 residues. Trimming took 1 base from V and 5 from J; bases not matched to a gene: 5. Looked up from germline, CDR1 is GTSNPN and CDR2 is SVGIG (reference sequence). The CDR3 loop reads CAWSETGIDEQYF. For the CDR3, the DNA is TGTGCCTGGAGTGAGACAGGGATCGACGAGCAGTACTTC.

V and J are TRBV19 and TRBJ1-2; 9 nucleotides align to TRBD1. This CDR3 is built from 17 residues. V shed 7 bases, J shed 6 bases, and the junction held 18 bases outside the gene matches. The germline gives CDR1 LNHDA, CDR2 SQIVND (reference sequence). CDR3 nucleotide sequence: TGTGCCAGTACCCCCGAGATGGGACAGGGATTATATGATGGCTACACCTTC. Amino acid sequence: CASTPEMGQGLYDGYTF.

This chain links TRBV5-4 with TRBJ2-7; the match to TRBD2 covers 10 bases. Trimming at V came to 7 bases and at J to 6 bases, leaving 4 bases not matched to a gene. Germline V gene lookup returns CDR1 SGHNT and CDR2 YYREEE (reference sequence). This CDR3 contains 12 residues. CDR3 loop: CASRPSGGEQYF. The DNA for the CDR3 is TGTGCCAGCCGGCCTAGCGGGGGCGAGCAGTACTTC.

This clone was seen only a few times. The chain uses TRBV5-1 and TRBJ1-4; possibly TRBD1 for D (6 bases). The CDR3 totals 17 residues. The ends were cut back, 0 bases at V and 0 bases at J, with 12 bases in the middle. CDR1 SGHRS and CDR2 YFSETQ come from the germline V gene. The CDR3 reads CASSLGGRQATNEKLFF. The CDR3 nucleotides read TGCGCCAGCAGCTTGGGCGGGCGACAGGCAACTAATGAAAAACTGTTTTTT.

This chain joins TRBV6-5 and TRBJ1-2; TRBD1 aligns across 8 bases. The CDR3 totals 13 residues. The germline CDR1 and CDR2 sequences are MNHEY and SVGAGI. V lost 6 bases, J lost 4 bases, and 4 bases stayed unmatched. The CDR3 sequence: CASSLQGGYGYTF. In DNA form, the CDR3 reads TGTGCCAGCAGCTTACAGGGGGGCTATGGCTACACCTTC.

The chain recombines TRBV28 with TRBJ1-1, with D perhaps TRBD1 (6 bases). This CDR3 is 15 amino acids long. The V gene's germline CDR1 is MDHEN and CDR2 SYDVKM. V gave up 1 base and J gave up 5 bases, with 14 bases separating them. CDR3 in DNA: TGTGCCAGCAGTTTATTGCGGGGGCTGGGGACTGAAGCTTTCTTT. Translated, it gives CASSLLRGLGTEAFF.

This clone was observed a single time. The gene calls are TRBV5-4 and TRBJ1-5, with TRBD1 matching 11 bases. Trimming took 0 bases from V and 2 from J; bases not matched to a gene: 4. The CDR3 has 17 residues. Germline CDR1 and CDR2: SGHNT and YYREEE (reference sequence). CDR3 residues: CASSLERTGGRNQPQHF. CDR3 sequence (DNA): TGTGCCAGCAGCTTGGAGAGGACAGGGGGCCGCAATCAGCCCCAGCATTTT. The full variable domain, with the rest looked up from reference TRBV5-4 and TRBJ1-5, is ETGVTQSPTHLIKTRGQQVTLRCSSQSGHNTVSWYQQALGQGPQFIFQYYREEENGRGNFPPRFSGLQFPNYSSELNVNALELDDSALYLCASSLERTGGRNQPQHFGDGTRLSIL.

V and J are TRBV3-1 (or the pseudogene TRBV3-2) and TRBJ1-2; weak D call: TRBD1 (6 bases). V was trimmed by 3 bases and J by 8 bases, leaving 16 bases between them. This CDR3 is 14 amino acids long. Germline assignment: CDR1 LGHDT and CDR2 YNNKEL (reference sequence). The chain's CDR3 is CASSQGPRGLGYTF. Written as DNA, the CDR3 is TGTGCCAGCAGCCAGGGGCCCAGGGGATTGGGCTACACCTTC.

This chain links TRBV3-1 (or the pseudogene TRBV3-2) with TRBJ1-2; TRBD1 agrees at 10 bases. CDR1 and CDR2 from the germline V gene are LGHDT and YNNKEL (reference sequence). CDR3 length: 16 amino acids. The V gene end was trimmed by 2 bases and the J gene end by 2 bases; junction bases not matched to a gene: 5. In DNA, the CDR3 is TGTGCCAGCAGCCAACCCCCGGGACAGGGGAACTATGGCTACACCTTC. Amino acids: CASSQPPGQGNYGYTF.

The chain links TRBV7-2 to TRBJ1-3; 9 positions match TRBD1. Germline V gene lookup returns CDR1 SGHTA and CDR2 FQGNSA. The V gene end was trimmed by 4 bases and the J gene end by 5 bases; junction bases not matched to a gene: 12. The CDR3 runs 17 residues. The CDR3 region is CASSSTYRTGVRNTIYF. In nucleotides, the CDR3 is TGTGCCAGCAGCTCAACCTATAGGACAGGGGTTCGAAACACCATATATTTT.

The genes are TRBV6-1 and TRBJ1-1, with 7 positions matching TRBD1. The CDR3 has 14 residues. Trimming at V came to 0 bases and at J to 8 bases, leaving 6 bases not matched to a gene. CDR1 and CDR2 (germline): MNHNS, SASEGT. The CDR3 DNA reads TGTGCCAGCAGTGAAGCTGACAGGGCCCCCGAAGCTTTCTTT. This encodes CASSEADRAPEAFF.

This chain joins TRBV4-2 and TRBJ1-1; 9 bases are shared with TRBD1. J was trimmed by 4 bases and V by 4 bases; bases with no gene match: 7. The germline CDR1 and CDR2 sequences are LGHNA and YNFKEQ. CDR3 length: 15 amino acids. DNA for the CDR3: TGTGCCAGCAGCCTCGGAACAGGGGGCCTCACTGAAGCTTTCTTT. Protein sequence: CASSLGTGGLTEAFF.

The rearrangement joins TRBV18 to TRBJ2-7; the D gene is possibly TRBD1 (6 bases). V gave up 3 bases and J gave up 3 bases, with 12 bases separating them. The CDR3 contains 14 residues. Germline V CDR1 and CDR2: KGHSH, LQKENI. The CDR3 DNA is TGTGCCAGCTCACCCCAACGGACAGACTACGAGCAGTACTTC. Protein product: CASSPQRTDYEQYF.

In the case of this clone: At one of its ends the junction is not consistent with the germline gene, which may arise from a read error. This chain links TRBV7-7 with TRBJ2-5, with 10 bases aligning to TRBD2. CDR3 length: 14 amino acids. Per the germline V gene, CDR1 is SSHAT and CDR2 is FNYEAQ (reference sequence). The CDR3 protein is CASSLGSGGETQYF. The CDR3 DNA is TGTGCTAGCAGCTTAGGTAGCGGGGGGGAGACCCAGTACTTC.

The chain uses TRBV5-1 and TRBJ2-7; D ambiguous. CDR1 is SGHRS and CDR2 is YFSETQ in the germline V gene. Trimming took 2 bases from V and 3 from J, leaving 9 bases between them. This CDR3 region has 13 residues. CDR3 DNA sequence: TGCGCCAGCAGCTTCTCCAGTTACTACGAGCAGTACTTC. It codes for CASSFSSYYEQYF.

This chain links TRBV4-2 with TRBJ2-2, with 9 bases aligning to TRBD1. Germline V gene lookup returns CDR1 LGHNA and CDR2 YNFKEQ. V shed 3 bases and J 1 base; nucleotides not matched to a gene: 3. The CDR3 is 16 residues long. CDR3 nucleotide sequence: TGTGCCAGCAGCCAGGCGGGACAGGGGAACACCGGGGAGCTGTTTTTT. It yields the protein CASSQAGQGNTGELFF.

V gene TRBV5-4 combines with J gene TRBJ1-1; 10 nucleotides agree with TRBD1. After removal of 4 bases from V and 3 bases from J, the junction contained 9 bases not matched to a gene. The CDR3 is made up of 16 amino acids. Germline CDR1 SGHNT, CDR2 YYREEE (reference sequence). The CDR3 DNA is TGTGCCAGCAGCGTTGACAGGGGGCGGTTTGACACTGAAGCTTTCTTT. Its translation: CASSVDRGRFDTEAFF.